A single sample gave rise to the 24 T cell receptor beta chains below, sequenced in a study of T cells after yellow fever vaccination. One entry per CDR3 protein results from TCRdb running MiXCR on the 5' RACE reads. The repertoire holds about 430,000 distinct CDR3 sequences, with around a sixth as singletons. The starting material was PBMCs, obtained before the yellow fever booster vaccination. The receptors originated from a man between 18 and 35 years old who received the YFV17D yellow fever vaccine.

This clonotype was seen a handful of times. The CDR3 DNA follows: TGCAGGACTAGCGGGGGGGCGAATGAGCAGTTCTTC. It specifies CRTSGGANEQFF. The chain joins TRBV20-1 to TRBJ2-1; 14 nucleotides agree with TRBD2. Germline assignment: CDR1 DFQATT and CDR2 SNEGSKA (reference sequence). The CDR3 has 12 residues.

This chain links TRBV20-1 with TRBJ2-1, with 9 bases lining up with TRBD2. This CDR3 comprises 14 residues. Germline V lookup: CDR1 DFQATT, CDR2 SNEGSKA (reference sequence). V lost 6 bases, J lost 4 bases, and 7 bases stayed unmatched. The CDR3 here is CSAKLTSGYNEQFF. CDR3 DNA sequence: TGCAGTGCCAAATTGACTAGCGGTTACAATGAGCAGTTCTTC.

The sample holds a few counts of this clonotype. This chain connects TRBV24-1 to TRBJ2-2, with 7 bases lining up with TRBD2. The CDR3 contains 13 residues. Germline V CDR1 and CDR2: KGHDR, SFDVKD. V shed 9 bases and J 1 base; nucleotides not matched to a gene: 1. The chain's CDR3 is CATGEGNTGELFF. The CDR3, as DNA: TGTGCCACCGGGGAGGGGAACACCGGGGAGCTGTTTTTT.

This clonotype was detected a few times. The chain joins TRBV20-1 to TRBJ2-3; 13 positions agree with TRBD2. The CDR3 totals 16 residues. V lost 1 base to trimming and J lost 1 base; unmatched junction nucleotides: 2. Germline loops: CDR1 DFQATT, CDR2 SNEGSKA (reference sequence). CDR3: CSARGTSGGGTDTQYF. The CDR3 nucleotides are TGCAGTGCTAGAGGGACTAGCGGGGGTGGCACAGATACGCAGTATTTT.

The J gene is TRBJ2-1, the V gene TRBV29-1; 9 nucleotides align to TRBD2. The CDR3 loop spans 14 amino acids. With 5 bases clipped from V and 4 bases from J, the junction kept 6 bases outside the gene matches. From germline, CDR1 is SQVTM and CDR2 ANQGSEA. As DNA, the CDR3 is TGCAGCGTTTTCGGTCTAGCGGGGTACAATGAGCAGTTCTTC. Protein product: CSVFGLAGYNEQFF.

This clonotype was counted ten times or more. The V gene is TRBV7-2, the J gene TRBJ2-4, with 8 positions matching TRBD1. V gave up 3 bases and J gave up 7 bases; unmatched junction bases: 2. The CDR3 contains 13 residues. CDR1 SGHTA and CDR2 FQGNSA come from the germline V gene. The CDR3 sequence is CASSFAGGNIQYF. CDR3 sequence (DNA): TGTGCCAGCAGCTTCGCAGGGGGCAACATTCAGTACTTC. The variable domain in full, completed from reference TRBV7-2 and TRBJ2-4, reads GAGVSQSPSNKVTEKGKDVELRCDPISGHTALYWYRQSLGQGLEFLIYFQGNSAPDKSGLPSDRFSAERTGGSVSTLTIQRTQQEDSAVYLCASSFAGGNIQYFGAGTRLSVL.

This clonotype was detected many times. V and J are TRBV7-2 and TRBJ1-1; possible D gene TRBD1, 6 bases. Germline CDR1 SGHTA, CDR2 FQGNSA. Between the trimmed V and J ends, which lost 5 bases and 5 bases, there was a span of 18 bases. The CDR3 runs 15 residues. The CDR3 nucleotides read TGTGCCAGCAGCCCAGGGGCGCTTACGGGAACTGAAGCTTTCTTT. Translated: CASSPGALTGTEAFF.

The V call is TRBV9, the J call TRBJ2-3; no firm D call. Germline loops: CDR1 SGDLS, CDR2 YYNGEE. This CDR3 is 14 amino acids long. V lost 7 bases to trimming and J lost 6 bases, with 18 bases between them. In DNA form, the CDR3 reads TGTGCCAGCGCCCGCGGCAGGACCTCCGATACGCAGTATTTT. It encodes CASARGRTSDTQYF.

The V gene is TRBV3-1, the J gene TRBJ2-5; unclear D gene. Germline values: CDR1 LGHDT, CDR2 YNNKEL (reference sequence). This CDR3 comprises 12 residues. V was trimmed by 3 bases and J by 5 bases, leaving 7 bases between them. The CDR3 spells CASSHAEETQYF. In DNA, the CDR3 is TGTGCCAGCAGCCATGCCGAGGAGACCCAGTACTTC.

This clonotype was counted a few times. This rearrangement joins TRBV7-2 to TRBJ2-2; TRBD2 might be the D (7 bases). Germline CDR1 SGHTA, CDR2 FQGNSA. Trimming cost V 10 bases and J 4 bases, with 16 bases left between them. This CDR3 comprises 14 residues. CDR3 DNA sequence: TGTGCCACTAGGGGGGGAAAAGGCACCGGGGAGCTGTTTTTT. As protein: CATRGGKGTGELFF.

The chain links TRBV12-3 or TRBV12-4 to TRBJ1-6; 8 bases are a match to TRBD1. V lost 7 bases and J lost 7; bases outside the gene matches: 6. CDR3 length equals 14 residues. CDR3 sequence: CASTLTGGNSPLHF. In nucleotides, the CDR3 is TGTGCCAGCACCTTAACAGGGGGGAATTCACCCCTCCACTTT.

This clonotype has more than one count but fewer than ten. This chain's CDR3 is CASSFDRLLSPLHF. For the CDR3, the DNA is TGTGCCAGCAGCTTCGACAGGCTACTTTCACCCCTCCACTTT. The chain recombines TRBV7-9 with TRBJ1-6, with D possibly being TRBD1 (6 bases). Per germline, CDR1 SEHNR and CDR2 FQNEAQ (reference sequence). The CDR3 is 14 amino acids. V was shortened by 3 bases and J by 9 bases, with 12 bases between the two germline ends.

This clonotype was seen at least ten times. The CDR3 DNA sequence: TGTGCCAGCAGCCAAGAGGGGTCAGGGCCAGATACGCAGTATTTT. Its translation is CASSQEGSGPDTQYF. This chain joins TRBV4-2 and TRBJ2-3; D possibly corresponds to TRBD1 (5 bases). Trimming shortened V by 0 bases and J by 4 bases, and 11 bases separated the two germline ends. Germline lookup yields CDR1 LGHNA and CDR2 YNFKEQ. CDR3 length: 15 amino acids.

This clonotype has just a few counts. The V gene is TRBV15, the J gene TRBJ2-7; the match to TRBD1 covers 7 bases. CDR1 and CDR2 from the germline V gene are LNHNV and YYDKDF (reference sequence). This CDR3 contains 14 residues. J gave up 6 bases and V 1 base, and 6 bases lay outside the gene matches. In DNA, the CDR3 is TGTGCCACCAGCAGAGGACAGGGTTCGATCGAGCAGTACGTC. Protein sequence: CATSRGQGSIEQYV.

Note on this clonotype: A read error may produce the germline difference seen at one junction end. CDR3 DNA: TGCGCCAGCAGCCCAGGGACTGGGCTACTGAACACTGAGGCTTTCTTT. Translation: CASSPGTGLLNTEAFF. The chain couples TRBV4-3 to TRBJ1-1; D perhaps matches TRBD1 (5 bases). Germline loops: CDR1 LGHNA, CDR2 YSLEER. The CDR3 covers 16 residues.

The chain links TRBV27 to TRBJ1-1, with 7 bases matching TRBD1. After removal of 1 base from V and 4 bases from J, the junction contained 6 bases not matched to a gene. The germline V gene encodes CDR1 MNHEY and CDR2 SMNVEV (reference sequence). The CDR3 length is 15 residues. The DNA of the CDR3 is TGTGCCAGCAGTTTATTACCACAGGGGAGCACTGAAGCTTTCTTT. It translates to CASSLLPQGSTEAFF.

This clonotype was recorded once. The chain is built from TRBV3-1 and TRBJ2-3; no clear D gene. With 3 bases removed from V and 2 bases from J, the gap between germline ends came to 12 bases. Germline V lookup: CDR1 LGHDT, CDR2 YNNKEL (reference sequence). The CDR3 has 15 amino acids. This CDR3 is CASSQDPLTTDTQYF. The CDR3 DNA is TGTGCCAGCAGCCAGGACCCCCTAACCACAGATACGCAGTATTTT.

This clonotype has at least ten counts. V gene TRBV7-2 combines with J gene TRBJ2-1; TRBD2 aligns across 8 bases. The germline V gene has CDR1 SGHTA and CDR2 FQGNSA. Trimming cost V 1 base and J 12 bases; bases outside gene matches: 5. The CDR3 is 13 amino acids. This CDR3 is CASSLGREGWQFF. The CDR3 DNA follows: TGTGCCAGCAGCTTAGGACGGGAGGGCTGGCAGTTCTTC.

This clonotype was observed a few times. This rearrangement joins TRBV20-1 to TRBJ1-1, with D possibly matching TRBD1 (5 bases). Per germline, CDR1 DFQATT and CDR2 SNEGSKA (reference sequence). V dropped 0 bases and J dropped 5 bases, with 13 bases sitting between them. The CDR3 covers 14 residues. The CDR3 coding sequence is TGCAGTGCTAGAGAACCCAGGGTCAGAACTGAAGCTTTCTTT. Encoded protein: CSAREPRVRTEAFF.

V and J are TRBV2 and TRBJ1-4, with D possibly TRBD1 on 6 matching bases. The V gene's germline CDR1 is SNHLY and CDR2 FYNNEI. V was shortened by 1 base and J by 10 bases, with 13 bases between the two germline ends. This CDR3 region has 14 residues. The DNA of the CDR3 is TGTGCCAGCAGTGAAGAATTACAGGGAGTAAAACTGTTTTTT. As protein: CASSEELQGVKLFF.

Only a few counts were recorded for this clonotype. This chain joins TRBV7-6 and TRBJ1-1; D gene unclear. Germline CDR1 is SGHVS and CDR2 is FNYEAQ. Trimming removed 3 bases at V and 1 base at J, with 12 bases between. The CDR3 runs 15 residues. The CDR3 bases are TGTGCCAGCAGCTTCCATTTAACACCGAACACTGAAGCTTTCTTT. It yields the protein CASSFHLTPNTEAFF.

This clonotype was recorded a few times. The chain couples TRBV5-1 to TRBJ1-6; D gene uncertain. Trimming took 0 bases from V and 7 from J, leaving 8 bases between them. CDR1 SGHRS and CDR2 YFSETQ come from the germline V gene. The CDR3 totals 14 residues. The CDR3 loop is CASSLESPNSPLHF. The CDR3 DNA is TGCGCCAGCAGCTTGGAAAGTCCAAATTCACCCCTCCACTTT.

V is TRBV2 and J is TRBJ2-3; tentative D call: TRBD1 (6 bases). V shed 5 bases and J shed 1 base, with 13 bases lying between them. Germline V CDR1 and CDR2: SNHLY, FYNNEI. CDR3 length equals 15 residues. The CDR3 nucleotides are TGTGCCAGCAGTCCGGGACACCGAGGCACAGATACGCAGTATTTT. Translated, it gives CASSPGHRGTDTQYF.

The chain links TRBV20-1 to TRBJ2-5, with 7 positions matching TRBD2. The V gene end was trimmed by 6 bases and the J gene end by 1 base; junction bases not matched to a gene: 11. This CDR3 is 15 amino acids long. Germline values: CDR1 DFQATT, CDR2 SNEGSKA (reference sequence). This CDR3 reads CSADRRGGGQETQYF. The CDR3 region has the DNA TGCAGTGCGGACCGACGGGGCGGGGGCCAAGAGACCCAGTACTTC.